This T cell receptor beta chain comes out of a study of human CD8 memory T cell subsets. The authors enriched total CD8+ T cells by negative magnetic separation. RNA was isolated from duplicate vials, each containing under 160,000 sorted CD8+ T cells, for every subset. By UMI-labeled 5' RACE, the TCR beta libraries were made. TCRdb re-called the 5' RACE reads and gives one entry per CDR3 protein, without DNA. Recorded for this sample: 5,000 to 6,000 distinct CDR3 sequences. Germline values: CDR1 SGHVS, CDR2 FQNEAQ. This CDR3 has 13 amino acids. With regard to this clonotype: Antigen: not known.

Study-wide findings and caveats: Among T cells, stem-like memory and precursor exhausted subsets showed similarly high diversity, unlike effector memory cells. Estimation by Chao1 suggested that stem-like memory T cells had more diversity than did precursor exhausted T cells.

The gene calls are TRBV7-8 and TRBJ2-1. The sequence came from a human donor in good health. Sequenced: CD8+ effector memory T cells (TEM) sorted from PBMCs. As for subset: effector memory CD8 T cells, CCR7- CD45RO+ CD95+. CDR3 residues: CASSLELFNEQFF.